This T cell receptor beta chain was sequenced for a study of shared clonotypes between healthy human individuals. As for the study in general: Three CD4 naive, three CD4 memory, two CD8 naive and one CD8 memory plate were used per donor.

The donors, healthy adults who were HIV-negative, had experienced no recent acute infections or vaccinations. Concerning this clone: Antigen specificity is unknown.

Sorted-subset replicate PCRs used approximately 180 ng of genomic DNA. This amount corresponded to 30,000 to 35,000 T cell genomes. Assay: immunoSEQ multiplex PCR; the TCRdb copy retains only in-frame clones and omits some. The sample contains some 1,100,000 clones, 70% to 80% of which appear only once. V dropped 4 bases and J dropped 2; count of bases not matched to a gene: 1. The V gene's germline CDR1 is LNHDA and CDR2 SQIVND (reference sequence). This CDR3 comprises 13 residues. General study results and limits: In contrast to clonotypes shared by all four donors, non-shared clonotypes had lower generation probabilities.

Sequencing input: memory CD4+ T cells from PBMCs. Documented subset: CD45RA-negative fraction. This chain links TRBV19 with TRBJ1-2, with TRBD1 matching 7 bases. This receptor was identified in a man aged 18 to 35 in good health. Some clones in this sample may be carry-over from other donors' samples. Here the CDR3 DNA reads TGTGCCAGTAGTAGGGACAGAAACTATGGCTACACCTTC. Its protein is CASSRDRNYGYTF.